This T cell receptor (beta chain) came from a study of cytomegalovirus exposure and HLA in healthy donors. Study observations and caveats: What was likely a sequencing artifact was a cluster of highly shared sequence variants.

This clone was recorded a few times. Its target is not known. Germline trimming cut 2 bases from V and 1 base from J; bases unmatched to any gene: 8. Germline loops: CDR1 LNHDA, CDR2 SQIVND (reference sequence). This CDR3 has 17 residues. Vbeta (60) and Jbeta (13) primers were used in the PCR. Clones were read by immunoSEQ multiplex PCR, and TCRdb kept only the in-frame ones, dropping some. The sample includes fewer than 150,000 clones, over 50% of them seen just once. The sequenced sample consisted of PBMCs. This receptor was taken from a human donor in good health. This rearrangement joins TRBV19 to TRBJ2-3, with 8 bases fitting TRBD2. In DNA form, the CDR3 reads TGTGCCAGTAGTATACGGGTTAGCGGGACACGCACAGATACGCAGTATTTT. Translated: CASSIRVSGTRTDTQYF.